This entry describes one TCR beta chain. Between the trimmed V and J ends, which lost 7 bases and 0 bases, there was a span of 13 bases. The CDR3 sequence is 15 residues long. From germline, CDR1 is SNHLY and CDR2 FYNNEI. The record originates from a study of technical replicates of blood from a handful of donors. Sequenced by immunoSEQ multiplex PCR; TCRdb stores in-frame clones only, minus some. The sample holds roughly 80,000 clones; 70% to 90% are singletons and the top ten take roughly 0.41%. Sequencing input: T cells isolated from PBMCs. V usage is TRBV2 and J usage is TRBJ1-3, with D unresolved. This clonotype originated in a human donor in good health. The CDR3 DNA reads TGTGCCAGCATGAAGGACGGGAGCTCTGGAAACACCATATATTTT. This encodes CASMKDGSSGNTIYF.